This T cell receptor (beta chain) was sequenced during a study of blood T cell repertoires in COVID-19. Background on the study: The origin of the acute and convalescent COVID-19 samples was the United States, Italy and Spain. From T cells, B-cell-depleted T cells, or PBMCs came the material, which was cDNA or gDNA.

Authors' processing steps: Using reference gene primer amplification, nucleated cell counts were estimated. Sequencing was performed with immunoSEQ multiplex PCR; in TCRdb, only in-frame clones are kept and a portion is missing. The D gene and trimming were derived from the DNA, and the V and J assignments and clone size from that table. The table shows 50,000 or so clones, with 77% occurring only once. Trimming cost V 0 bases and J 6 bases; bases outside gene matches: 14. The germline gives CDR1 SGHVS, CDR2 FQNEAQ. The CDR3 has 19 amino acids. The chain has TRBV7-8 and TRBJ2-2; 9 nucleotides line up with TRBD2. The sequence came from a human donor with active or convalescent COVID-19. The donor label of this sample is uncertain. Source material: peripheral blood. The CDR3 nucleotides read TGTGCCAGCAGCTTAGCGCCGGGGAGCGGGAGGAGGATGGCCGGGGAGCTGTTTTTT. Translated: CASSLAPGSGRRMAGELFF. Complete variable domain (other parts from reference TRBV7-8 and TRBJ2-2): GAGVSQSPRYKVAKRGQDVALRCDPISGHVSLFWYQQALGQGPEFLTYFQNEAQLDKSGLPSDRFFAERPEGSVSTLKIQRTQQEDSAVYLCASSLAPGSGRRMAGELFFGEGSRLTVL.